Listed below are T cell receptor beta chains from one sample, sequenced in a study of blood T cells in healthy people across ages. Using its own MiXCR run on the 5' RACE reads, TCRdb lists one record per CDR3 protein. The data show around 870,000 distinct CDR3 sequences, 29% seen once. The sample taken for sequencing was blood. Source of these receptors: a woman of 80 years or more in good health. CDR3s leave out the opening cysteine and the closing phenylalanine or tryptophan.

j_gene: TRBJ2-2
v_gene: TRBV5-5
CDR3aa: ASSGKTGALSGELF

j_gene: TRBJ2-3
v_gene: TRBV7-2
CDR3aa: VSSLDSSTDTQY

j_gene: TRBJ2-5
v_gene: TRBV12-3/TRBV12-4
CDR3aa: ASTLQGAIQETQY

j_gene: TRBJ2-5
v_gene: TRBV14
CDR3aa: ASSRWSSGGTAGETQY

j_gene: TRBJ2-1
v_gene: TRBV20-1
CDR3aa: SASTGASSYNEQF

j_gene: TRBJ2-3
v_gene: TRBV7-2
CDR3aa: ASSLGGTLSTDTQY

j_gene: TRBJ2-1
v_gene: TRBV6-5
CDR3aa: ASSGNNEQF

j_gene: TRBJ2-7
v_gene: TRBV15
CDR3aa: ATSRDRRRGDEQY

j_gene: TRBJ2-5
v_gene: TRBV29-1
CDR3aa: SVKRGASQEAQY

j_gene: TRBJ1-5
v_gene: TRBV10-2
CDR3aa: ASMQGGNQPQH

j_gene: TRBJ2-3
v_gene: TRBV2
CDR3aa: ASRLTGGSDTQY

j_gene: TRBJ2-1
v_gene: TRBV24-1
CDR3aa: ATSDSGTGEQF

j_gene: TRBJ2-3
v_gene: TRBV29-1
CDR3aa: SVEDPRQGADTQY

j_gene: TRBJ2-2
v_gene: TRBV3-1
CDR3aa: TSSQGTITGELF

j_gene: TRBJ2-7
v_gene: TRBV29-1
CDR3aa: SVKGTSEQY

j_gene: TRBJ1-2
v_gene: TRBV4-3
CDR3aa: ASSHSGVGLYGYT

j_gene: TRBJ2-5
v_gene: TRBV7-2
CDR3aa: ASSSVPMTSGETQY

j_gene: TRBJ2-5
v_gene: TRBV7-9
CDR3aa: ASSLEGFQETQY

j_gene: TRBJ2-1
v_gene: TRBV24-1
CDR3aa: ATSVGRGQGRDEQF

j_gene: TRBJ2-3
v_gene: TRBV2
CDR3aa: ASTKAGGSTDTQY

j_gene: TRBJ2-5
v_gene: TRBV5-1
CDR3aa: ASSLNGRLQYQETQY

j_gene: TRBJ2-2
v_gene: TRBV27
CDR3aa: ASSFSGLAGLTWELF

j_gene: TRBJ1-1
v_gene: TRBV4-2
CDR3aa: ASSQQVRTENTEAF

j_gene: TRBJ2-3
v_gene: TRBV5-1
CDR3aa: ASSWGTGTDTQY

j_gene: TRBJ1-4
v_gene: TRBV9
CDR3aa: ASSVGFNEKLF

j_gene: TRBJ2-1
v_gene: TRBV7-9
CDR3aa: ASSLPLAGGLGEQF

j_gene: TRBJ1-2
v_gene: TRBV15
CDR3aa: TTSRAPTGGRGYT

j_gene: TRBJ2-7
v_gene: TRBV4-3
CDR3aa: ASSQRLAAPFDEQY

j_gene: TRBJ2-2
v_gene: TRBV2
CDR3aa: ASRTGANTGELF

j_gene: TRBJ1-2
v_gene: TRBV12-3/TRBV12-4
CDR3aa: ASCSPSIRVTGYT

j_gene: TRBJ2-1
v_gene: TRBV6-1
CDR3aa: ASKTLSSYNEQF

j_gene: TRBJ2-7
v_gene: TRBV20-1
CDR3aa: SARKGDRAAYEQY

j_gene: TRBJ2-4
v_gene: TRBV12-3/TRBV12-4
CDR3aa: ASSFGGIQY

j_gene: TRBJ1-1
v_gene: TRBV3-1
CDR3aa: ASSQTDGMNTEAF

j_gene: TRBJ2-7
v_gene: TRBV30
CDR3aa: AWSKLGRPYEQY

j_gene: TRBJ1-4
v_gene: TRBV12-3/TRBV12-4
CDR3aa: ASSGGHVGEKLF

j_gene: TRBJ2-2
v_gene: TRBV6-2/TRBV6-3
CDR3aa: ASSYSSGGGAAGELF

j_gene: TRBJ2-3
v_gene: TRBV7-2
CDR3aa: ASSLLQYTDTQY

j_gene: TRBJ2-7
v_gene: TRBV7-2
CDR3aa: ASSPALGIGEQY

j_gene: TRBJ2-3
v_gene: TRBV6-1
CDR3aa: ASRIDSGDTQY

j_gene: TRBJ2-1
v_gene: TRBV9
CDR3aa: ASSAWENEQF

j_gene: TRBJ2-3
v_gene: TRBV20-1
CDR3aa: SARALAQTDTQY

j_gene: TRBJ2-1
v_gene: TRBV12-3/TRBV12-4
CDR3aa: ASSLVGLADNNEQF

j_gene: TRBJ2-6
v_gene: TRBV7-2
CDR3aa: ASSLWTGGSGANVLT

j_gene: TRBJ2-5
v_gene: TRBV3-1
CDR3aa: ASSDRDYSYNEQY

j_gene: TRBJ2-4
v_gene: TRBV19
CDR3aa: ASSGTFIAKNIQY

j_gene: TRBJ2-5
v_gene: TRBV12-3/TRBV12-4
CDR3aa: ASSLNLALETQY

j_gene: TRBJ2-7
v_gene: TRBV7-2
CDR3aa: ASSPKTGTGGAGYEQY